The clone carrying this T cell receptor (delta chain) was seen a handful of times. Its cognate antigen is unknown. This entry belongs to a study of Vδ1+ human thymocytes. The sorted cells were CD3+ Vdelta1+ Vdelta2- thymocytes from alphabeta-depleted thymus. Broader study findings: Thymic TRG and TRD repertoires appeared highly polyclonal, with Gaussian CDR3 length distributions. Unlike peripheral blood Vdelta1+ controls, thymic delta-chain sequences included 20% to 25% Vdelta2 and few Vdelta3. Bulk repertoire data may be misinterpreted because of unexpected Vdelta2 sequences.

The template was reverse-transcribed extracted RNA. Multiplex PCR used pooled V-gene forward primers and a constant-region reverse primer to amplify CDR3s. TCRdb called clones anew from the multiplex PCR reads with CATT. The sample contains 45,000 to 75,000 delta-chain clones, more than 12% of which appear only once. The V gene lost 6 bases and the J gene lost 0 bases, with 20 bases spanning the gap. The germline gives CDR1 TSWWSYY, CDR2 QGS. This CDR3 region has 17 residues. The sequence was obtained from a girl less than two years old who had congenital heart surgery. The chain joins TRDV1 to TRDJ1; a possible D gene is TRDD3 (5 bases). The sample was Vdelta1+ gamma-delta thymocytes from the thymus. Subset: FACS-sorted CD3+ TCRalphabeta- TCRVdelta1+ TCRVdelta2- thymocytes. The CDR3 loop is CALGPNFWVKYTDKLIF. CDR3 nucleotide sequence: TGTGCTCTTGGACCAAACTTCTGGGTCAAGTACACCGATAAACTCATCTTT.